These 21 T cell receptor beta chains were sequenced from one sample in a study of molecular identifiers for immune sequencing clone quantification. MiXCR was run by TCRdb on the PCR reads, yielding one entry per CDR3 protein. Of around 470,000 distinct CDR3 sequences listed, roughly a fifth are singletons. What was sequenced was naive CD8+ T cells from blood, with Jurkat cell RNA spiked in. Indicated subset: FACS-sorted CD8+CD4-CCR7+CD45RA+ naive T cells. These receptors came from a human donor in good health. Some libraries in this study had Jurkat cell RNA spiked in.

As for this clonotype: With a much larger clone just one base away, this may be a read error. The chain links TRBV5-4 to TRBJ2-1; no clear D gene. Trimming removed 4 bases at V and 12 bases at J, with 14 bases between. This CDR3 is 12 amino acids long. The germline gives CDR1 SGHNT, CDR2 YYREEE (reference sequence). This CDR3 reads CASSPEKDGQFF. CDR3 DNA: TGTGCCAGCAGCCCTGAGAAGGATGGGCAGTTCTTC.

V gene TRBV5-6 combines with J gene TRBJ2-3; TRBD2 matches 10 bases. CDR1 and CDR2 from the germline V gene are SGHDT and YYEEEE. CDR3 length: 18 residues. Trimming at V came to 0 bases and at J to 0 bases, leaving 7 bases not matched to a gene. CDR3: CASSLVATSGRSTDTQYF. The CDR3 coding sequence is TGTGCCAGCAGCTTGGTGGCGACTAGCGGGCGTAGCACAGATACGCAGTATTTT. The whole variable domain, filled in from reference TRBV5-6 and TRBJ2-3, reads DAGVTQSPTHLIKTRGQQVTLRCSPKSGHDTVSWYQQALGQGPQFIFQYYEEEERQRGNFPDRFSGHQFPNYSSELNVNALLLGDSALYLCASSLVATSGRSTDTQYFGPGTRLTVL.

With regard to this clonotype: The junction departs from the called germline gene at one end, perhaps through a read error. This chain joins TRBV19 and TRBJ2-3; tentative D call: TRBD1 (5 bases). This CDR3 comprises 15 residues. CDR1 and CDR2 (germline): LNHDA, SQIVND (reference sequence). Here the CDR3 DNA reads TGTGCCACTACCTCGTGGCAGGGTGGAACAGATACGCGGTATTTT. Translation gives CATTSWQGGTDTRYF.

This clonotype showed up many times. The CDR3 loop reads CASSPAPLNIQYF. CDR3 coding DNA: TGTGCCAGCAGCCCCGCCCCCTTAAACATTCAGTACTTC. This sequence joins TRBV7-2 and TRBJ2-4; D gene unclear. CDR1 and CDR2 from the germline V gene are SGHTA and FQGNSA. The V gene lost 5 bases and the J gene lost 6 bases, with 11 bases spanning the gap. The CDR3 covers 13 residues.

For this clonotype: The junction does not match germline at one end; this may be a read error. The CDR3 region has the DNA TGCGCCAGCAGCTTCCTCGGGGTCCCACAAGAGGCCCAGTACTTC. Amino acid sequence: CASSFLGVPQEAQYF. The chain employs TRBV5-1 and TRBJ2-5, with D tentatively TRBD2 (5 bases). Per germline, CDR1 SGHRS and CDR2 YFSETQ. The CDR3 totals 15 residues.

This clonotype has at least ten counts. The rearrangement uses TRBV12-3 or TRBV12-4 and TRBJ2-7, with TRBD2 matching over 9 bases. CDR3 length equals 16 residues. The V segment lost 3 bases and the J segment 2 bases; nucleotides outside the gene matches: 8. Written as DNA, the CDR3 is TGTGCCAGCAGTTTTCTTAGCGGGAGTTCAACCTACGAGCAGTACTTC. Its protein is CASSFLSGSSTYEQYF.

This clonotype was counted many times. J is TRBJ1-5 and V is TRBV7-2; D not certain. Per the germline V gene, CDR1 is SGHTA and CDR2 is FQGNSA. V was shortened by 3 bases and J by 0 bases, with 9 bases between the two germline ends. The CDR3 spans 15 residues. CDR3 coding DNA: TGTGCCAGCAGCTTGAGTTTGGGTAGCAATCAGCCCCAGCATTTT. Protein product: CASSLSLGSNQPQHF.

This clonotype was seen many times. The chain combines TRBV5-4 with TRBJ2-3, with 14 bases identical to TRBD2. The CDR3 runs to 16 residues. CDR1 and CDR2 (germline): SGHNT, YYREEE (reference sequence). V was pared by 3 bases and J by 6 bases, with 6 bases of the junction left unmatched. The DNA for the CDR3 is TGTGCCAGCAGCTATGGACTAGCGGGGGGCAGTGATACGCAGTATTTT. It codes for CASSYGLAGGSDTQYF.

This clonotype has just a few counts. The chain combines TRBV4-1 with TRBJ2-7, with D perhaps TRBD1 or TRBD2 (5 bases each). V was trimmed by 4 bases and J by 2 bases, leaving 15 bases between them. Germline assignment: CDR1 MGHRA and CDR2 YSYEKL. The CDR3 is 15 amino acids. CDR3 loop: CASSLTPGTAYEQYF. CDR3 bases: TGCGCCAGCAGCCTCACCCCTGGGACGGCCTACGAGCAGTACTTC.

J is TRBJ2-1 and V is TRBV9, with D unresolved. With 0 bases removed from V and 5 bases from J, the gap between germline ends came to 15 bases. Germline V gene sequence: CDR1 SGDLS, CDR2 YYNGEE. The CDR3 is 16 residues long. As DNA, the CDR3 is TGTGCCAGCAGCGTAGCTCTGACATCCGTCGACAATGAGCAGTTCTTC. This gives the protein CASSVALTSVDNEQFF.

To note about this clonotype: A single base separates this from a much larger clone, so it may be a read error. V usage is TRBV9 and J usage is TRBJ2-3; 7 bases align to TRBD2. Germline loops: CDR1 SGDLS, CDR2 YYNGEE. The CDR3 is made up of 15 amino acids. The V and J ends lost 4 bases and 8 bases, in that order; junction bases with no gene match: 13. The CDR3 nucleotides are TGTGCCAGCAGCTATGGGAGGGGTCGGGCAGGTACGCAGTATTTT. Encoded protein: CASSYGRGRAGTQYF. The entire variable domain, with the rest obtained from reference TRBV9 and TRBJ2-3, is as follows: DSGVTQTPKHLITATGQRVTLRCSPRSGDLSVYWYQQSLDQGLQFLIQYYNGEERAKGNILERFSAQQFPDLHSELNLSSLELGDSALYFCASSYGRGRAGTQYFGPGTRLTVL.

The chain recombines TRBV6-5 with TRBJ2-7; D gene ambiguous. Trimming removed 5 bases from V and 0 bases from J, with 14 bases in between. This CDR3 has 15 amino acids. Germline values: CDR1 MNHEY, CDR2 SVGAGI. The CDR3 is CASSPSLRASYEQYF. The CDR3 nucleotides read TGTGCCAGCAGTCCTTCTCTCCGTGCCTCCTACGAGCAGTACTTC.

In its sample, this clonotype was seen many times. J is TRBJ2-4 and V is TRBV27; D remains unclear. Germline CDR1 and CDR2: MNHEY and SMNVEV (reference sequence). This CDR3 is 16 amino acids long. V was pared by 2 bases and J by 1 base, with 12 bases between. The CDR3 sequence: CASSLDSERAKNIQYF. CDR3 DNA sequence: TGTGCCAGCAGTTTAGATTCCGAAAGGGCCAAAAACATTCAGTACTTC.

For this clonotype: It may be a read error: a sequence one base away is much more abundant. The gene calls are TRBV7-9 and TRBJ2-3; tentative D call: TRBD2 (6 bases). Germline loops: CDR1 SEHNR, CDR2 FQNEAQ (reference sequence). This CDR3 spans 17 amino acids. The CDR3 region is CASSWLHRITSTDTLYF. The CDR3 nucleotides read TGTGCCAGCAGTTGGTTGCACAGGATAACTAGCACAGATACGCTGTATTTT.

This clonotype was seen ten or more times. V gene TRBV6-6 combines with J gene TRBJ1-4, with D perhaps TRBD1 (5 bases). Per germline, CDR1 MNHNY and CDR2 SVGAGI (reference sequence). The CDR3 loop spans 13 amino acids. V was clipped by 8 bases and J by 7 bases, with 14 bases between them. CDR3 DNA: TGTGCCAGCTGTTTAAGGGGAAGTGAAAAACTGTTTTTT. This sequence encodes CASCLRGSEKLFF.

With regard to this clonotype: A read error is likely, as this CDR3 ends without the conserved phenylalanine or tryptophan. This chain joins TRBV9 and TRBJ1-6; no clear D. Germline CDR1 is SGDLS and CDR2 is YYNGEE. V shed 0 bases and J shed 4 bases, with 2 bases lying between them. The CDR3 contains 13 residues. CDR3 protein: CASSVGYNSPLHS. The DNA of the CDR3 is TGTGCCAGCAGCGTAGGTTATAATTCACCCCTCCACTCT.

This chain joins TRBV5-8 and TRBJ1-4; D gene unclear. This CDR3 contains 13 residues. Trimming removed 0 bases from V and 7 bases from J, with 7 bases in between. CDR1 and CDR2 (germline): SGHTS, YDEGEE. CDR3 DNA sequence: TGTGCCAGCAGCTTGGAAGGGTCTGAAAAACTGTTTTTT. As protein: CASSLEGSEKLFF.

This clonotype has just one count. It may be a read error: a sequence one base away is much more abundant. The V gene is TRBV4-3, the J gene TRBJ2-6; D is unresolved. Germline CDR1 is LGHNA and CDR2 is YSLEER. Trimming took off 0 bases at V and 4 bases at J, with 10 bases between the two ends. The CDR3 sequence is 16 residues long. CDR3: CASSQDPVAGANVLTF. As DNA, the CDR3 is TGCGCCAGCAGCCAAGATCCGGTTGCCGGGGCCAACGTCCTGACTTTC.

This clonotype was detected many times. J is TRBJ2-2 and V is TRBV2, with D possibly being TRBD1 or TRBD2 (5 bases each). The V and J ends lost 2 bases and 5 bases respectively, with 6 bases between them. The germline V gene has CDR1 SNHLY and CDR2 FYNNEI. The CDR3 extends over 13 amino acids. The CDR3 DNA reads as TGTGCCAGCAGTGAATGGGGGACCGGGGAGCTGTTTTTT. This sequence encodes CASSEWGTGELFF. The full variable domain, rest sourced from reference TRBV2 and TRBJ2-2, is EPEVTQTPSHQVTQMGQEVILRCVPISNHLYFYWYRQILGQKVEFLVSFYNNEISEKSEIFDDQFSVERPDGSNFTLKIRSTKLEDSAMYFCASSEWGTGELFFGEGSRLTVL.

This clonotype has a count of ten or more. The genes are TRBV6-5 and TRBJ1-1, with 8 bases matching TRBD1. Trimming at V came to 6 bases and at J to 5 bases, leaving 8 bases not matched to a gene. Germline CDR1 and CDR2: MNHEY and SVGAGI. This CDR3 spans 14 amino acids. The DNA for the CDR3 is TGTGCCAGCAGCTCCACAGGGGGAGGGACTGAAGCTTTCTTT. This sequence encodes CASSSTGGGTEAFF.

The chain combines TRBV12-3 or TRBV12-4 with TRBJ1-1, with 11 bases fitting TRBD1. CDR3 size: 13 residues. Losses at the gene ends were 11 bases for V and 5 bases for J; bases not matched to a gene: 7. CDR3 DNA sequence: TGTGCCTGCTACGGGACAGGGGGGACTGAAGCTTTCTTT. Its protein is CACYGTGGTEAFF.